This is a list of T cell receptor beta chains from one sample in a study of T cells in Graves' hyperthyroidism and ophthalmopathy. One entry per CDR3 protein results from TCRdb running MiXCR on the multiplex PCR reads. Of around 290,000 distinct CDR3 sequences in the sample, 12% to 15% are singletons; the top ten hold 7.9%. Sample: blood. These receptors were obtained from a woman aged 40-49 years with Graves' hyperthyroidism. Both conserved end residues are part of each CDR3. Each record gives: V gene, J gene, clone size, D gene, CDR3 DNA, CDR3 protein. D genes are given only for firm matches. Clone size appears in some rows only: once, few, many, or a class for an expanded clone.

V gene: TRBV19; J gene: TRBJ2-1; clone size: many; D gene: -; CDR3 DNA: TGTGCCAGTAGTACTGGACTGACGAGCTCCTACAATGAGCAGTTCTTC; CDR3 protein: CASSTGLTSSYNEQFF
V gene: TRBV27; J gene: TRBJ2-7; clone size: -; D gene: -; CDR3 DNA: TGTGCCAGCAGTTTTCGATACAGGGACCCCCCTTACGAGCAGTACTTC; CDR3 protein: CASSFRYRDPPYEQYF
V gene: TRBV18; J gene: TRBJ1-2; clone size: many; D gene: -; CDR3 DNA: TGTGCCAGCTCACCGGGCGGGGGCTATGGCTACACCTTC; CDR3 protein: CASSPGGGYGYTF
V gene: TRBV28; J gene: TRBJ2-3; clone size: many; D gene: -; CDR3 DNA: TGTGCCAGCAGGATTCGCACAGGGACGCAGTATTTT; CDR3 protein: CASRIRTGTQYF
V gene: TRBV19; J gene: TRBJ2-1; clone size: -; D gene: -; CDR3 DNA: TGTGCCAGTAGTATAGGTGGGGGATGGGATGAGCAGTTCTTC; CDR3 protein: CASSIGGGWDEQFF
V gene: TRBV7-2; J gene: TRBJ1-5; clone size: many; D gene: -; CDR3 DNA: TGTGCCAGCAGCCGCAGCGGGGCTGTTAATCAGCCCCAGCATTTT; CDR3 protein: CASSRSGAVNQPQHF
V gene: TRBV28; J gene: TRBJ1-2; clone size: -; D gene: -; CDR3 DNA: TGTGCCAGCAGTGGGGGCGGGTCGGTGAACTATGGCTACACCTTC; CDR3 protein: CASSGGGSVNYGYTF
V gene: TRBV18; J gene: TRBJ2-2; clone size: few; D gene: TRBD2; CDR3 DNA: TGTGCCAGCTCACCATTAGCGGGATGGACCGGGGAGCTGTTTTTT; CDR3 protein: CASSPLAGWTGELFF
V gene: TRBV5-1; J gene: TRBJ1-5; clone size: many; D gene: -; CDR3 DNA: TGCGCCAGCAGCTTGGGGGGAGGGAGCAATCAGCCCCAGCATTTT; CDR3 protein: CASSLGGGSNQPQHF
V gene: TRBV6-1; J gene: TRBJ2-1; clone size: -; D gene: TRBD2; CDR3 DNA: TGTGCCAGCAGTCTAGGACTAGCACGCAATGAGCAGTTCTTC; CDR3 protein: CASSLGLARNEQFF
V gene: TRBV27; J gene: TRBJ1-1; clone size: many; D gene: -; CDR3 DNA: TGTGCCAGCAGTTTTTCCACTGAAGCTTTCTTT; CDR3 protein: CASSFSTEAFF
V gene: TRBV25-1; J gene: TRBJ2-7; clone size: few; D gene: TRBD2; CDR3 DNA: TGTGCCAGCAGTCAATTGACTAGCGGGTACTCCTACGAGCAGTACTTC; CDR3 protein: CASSQLTSGYSYEQYF
V gene: TRBV7-8; J gene: TRBJ2-7; clone size: many; D gene: TRBD2; CDR3 DNA: TGTGCCAGCAGCTTAGGCGCGGGAGGCTCCTACGAGCAGTACTTC; CDR3 protein: CASSLGAGGSYEQYF
V gene: TRBV12-3/TRBV12-4; J gene: TRBJ1-2; clone size: many; D gene: -; CDR3 DNA: TGTGCCAGCACCCTGGGTAGCTATGGCTACACCTTC; CDR3 protein: CASTLGSYGYTF
V gene: TRBV7-9; J gene: TRBJ2-3; clone size: few; D gene: -; CDR3 DNA: TGTGCCAGCAGCCCTCCGGACAGTCGGCGATACACAGATACGCAGTATTTT; CDR3 protein: CASSPPDSRRYTDTQYF
V gene: TRBV11-2; J gene: TRBJ2-3; clone size: -; D gene: TRBD1; CDR3 DNA: TGTGCCAGCAGCCCGTGGACAGGAAGCACAGATACGCAGTATTTT; CDR3 protein: CASSPWTGSTDTQYF
V gene: TRBV20-1; J gene: TRBJ2-2; clone size: many; D gene: TRBD2; CDR3 DNA: TGCAGTGCTAGGGACGGGAGGACCCCCACCGGGGAGCTGTTTTTT; CDR3 protein: CSARDGRTPTGELFF
V gene: TRBV2; J gene: TRBJ1-2; clone size: many; D gene: -; CDR3 DNA: TGTGCCAGCCTCCCAAGGCAGGGTAGGGGCTATGGCTACACCTTC; CDR3 protein: CASLPRQGRGYGYTF
V gene: TRBV11-3; J gene: TRBJ2-2; clone size: many; D gene: TRBD1; CDR3 DNA: TGTGCCAGCAGCCCGGGACAGTTGAACACCGGGGAGCTGTTTTTT; CDR3 protein: CASSPGQLNTGELFF
V gene: TRBV24-1; J gene: TRBJ1-2; clone size: many; D gene: TRBD1; CDR3 DNA: TGTGCCACCAGTGATTCAGGACAGGACCGCAGCTATGGCTACACCTTC; CDR3 protein: CATSDSGQDRSYGYTF
V gene: TRBV27; J gene: TRBJ2-5; clone size: many; D gene: -; CDR3 DNA: TGTGCCAGCAGTTCAGCGGGTCCCCGGGAGACCCAGTACTTC; CDR3 protein: CASSSAGPRETQYF
V gene: TRBV5-1; J gene: TRBJ2-7; clone size: few; D gene: -; CDR3 DNA: TGCGCCAGCAGCTTGGCCCCTGGGTCCTACGAGCAGTACTTC; CDR3 protein: CASSLAPGSYEQYF
V gene: TRBV6-1; J gene: TRBJ2-1; clone size: many; D gene: TRBD2; CDR3 DNA: TGTGCCAGCAGTGTTTCTAGCGGGAGAATCAATGAGCAGTTCTTC; CDR3 protein: CASSVSSGRINEQFF
V gene: TRBV20-1; J gene: TRBJ2-1; clone size: many; D gene: -; CDR3 DNA: TGCAGTGCTAGAGTCTCGTCGGGCAATGAGCAGTTCTTC; CDR3 protein: CSARVSSGNEQFF
V gene: TRBV5-5; J gene: TRBJ1-1; clone size: many; D gene: TRBD1; CDR3 DNA: TGTGCCAGCAGCCTGGGACAGGGGGAGGTGAACACTGAAGCTTTCTTT; CDR3 protein: CASSLGQGEVNTEAFF
V gene: TRBV3-1; J gene: TRBJ2-3; clone size: many; D gene: -; CDR3 DNA: TGTGCCAGCAGCCAAGGTTTGGACACAGATACGCAGTATTTT; CDR3 protein: CASSQGLDTDTQYF